This paragraph reports one T cell receptor (beta chain). One junction end does not reproduce the germline sequence, and a read error may be involved. This entry comes from a study of identical twins' blood T cells. Per the germline V gene, CDR1 is ENHRY and CDR2 is SYGVKD. This CDR3 has 13 residues. Both ends of each TCR cDNA library bore sample-specific barcodes. TCRdb re-called the 5' RACE reads with MiXCR, one entry per CDR3 protein. Found here are a few hundred thousand distinct CDR3 sequences, 25% to 35% of them singletons; the top ten hold about 6%. The genes are TRBV10-3 and TRBJ1-1, with D maybe TRBD1 (5 bases). The sample taken for sequencing was PBMCs. This sequence was found in a woman aged 18-49 years in good health. CDR3 residues: CAISQGSNTEALF. The CDR3 DNA follows: TGTGCCATCAGCCAGGGTTCGAACACTGAAGCTCTCTTT.